The 13 T cell receptor beta chains below were found in one sample sequenced in a study of cytomegalovirus exposure and HLA in healthy donors. Primers included in the PCR were 60 Vbeta and 13 Jbeta primers. Measured with immunoSEQ multiplex PCR; TCRdb has only the in-frame clones, and not every one. The sample lists approximately 33,000 clones; about 53% were seen once. The sequenced sample consisted of PBMCs. Source of these receptors: a woman aged 40 to 49 in good health and CMV-seropositive.

J is TRBJ1-3 and V is TRBV7-8, with 9 bases matching TRBD1. The J call may be wrong; the DNA end is better matched by TRBJ2-2. CDR3 length: 16 amino acids. Germline V CDR1 and CDR2: SGHVS, FQNEAQ. In DNA, the CDR3 is TGTGCCAGCAGCATCGACAGGGGGGATAACACCGGGGAGCTGTTTTTT. It codes for CASSIDRGDNTGELFF.

At least ten counts were recorded for this clone. The V call is TRBV5-1, the J call TRBJ2-2; 7 bases match TRBD1. Germline V gene data show CDR1 as SGHRS and CDR2 as YFSETQ. This CDR3 has 14 amino acids. The junction had 3 bases not matched to a gene; V was cut back by 3 bases and J by 4 bases. CDR3: CASSSPGGTGELFF. CDR3 bases: TGCGCCAGCAGCTCACCAGGGGGCACCGGGGAGCTGTTTTTT.

The chain uses TRBV30 and TRBJ2-2; 11 nucleotides align to TRBD1. CDR1 GTSNPN and CDR2 SVGIG come from the germline V gene (reference sequence). CDR3 length: 16 amino acids. Trimming took 0 bases from V and 7 from J; bases not matched to a gene: 7. The CDR3 here is CAWSVLGGQGVGELFF. In DNA form, the CDR3 reads TGTGCCTGGAGTGTACTAGGGGGACAGGGGGTCGGGGAGCTGTTTTTT.

The genes are TRBV28 and TRBJ1-5; D is ambiguous. This CDR3 has 15 amino acids. Germline lookup yields CDR1 MDHEN and CDR2 SYDVKM. With 3 bases removed from V and 9 bases from J, the gap between germline ends came to 18 bases. This CDR3 reads CASSLYGLLLGPQHF. The CDR3 DNA reads as TGTGCCAGCAGTTTGTATGGACTGCTCCTAGGGCCCCAGCATTTT. Drawing the rest from reference TRBV28 and TRBJ1-5, the complete variable domain is DVKVTQSSRYLVKRTGEKVFLECVQDMDHENMFWYRQDPGLGLRLIYFSYDVKMKEKGDIPEGYSVSREKKERFSLILESASTNQTSMYLCASSLYGLLLGPQHFGDGTRLSIL.

This clone was detected a few times. This chain uses TRBV13 with TRBJ2-7, with a weak D call TRBD2 (5 bases). The V gene lost 6 bases and the J gene lost 0 bases, with 15 bases spanning the gap. Germline V CDR1 and CDR2: PRHDT, FYEKMQ (reference sequence). The CDR3 consists of 15 residues. The CDR3 reads CASSSGGLSSYEQYF. The DNA for the CDR3 is TGTGCCAGCAGTTCCGGCGGGCTAAGCTCCTACGAGCAGTACTTC. The full variable domain, with the rest looked up from reference TRBV13 and TRBJ2-7, is AAGVIQSPRHLIKEKRETATLKCYPIPRHDTVYWYQQGPGQDPQFLISFYEKMQSDKGSIPDRFSAQQFSDYHSELNMSSLELGDSALYFCASSSGGLSSYEQYFGPGTRLTVT.

This clone was found a few times. The chain combines TRBV7-9 with TRBJ2-1, with D possibly matching TRBD2 (6 bases). CDR3 size: 14 residues. The germline gives CDR1 SEHNR, CDR2 FQNEAQ (reference sequence). Trimming cost V 1 base and J 6 bases, with 10 bases left between them. CDR3 residues: CASSLDPGVNEQFF. The CDR3 DNA sequence: TGTGCCAGCAGCTTAGACCCGGGGGTCAATGAGCAGTTCTTC.

This sequence joins TRBV12-5 and TRBJ1-5; D might be TRBD1 (5 bases). Trimming removed 3 bases from V and 4 bases from J, with 10 bases in between. The CDR3 is 14 residues long. Germline values: CDR1 LGHNT, CDR2 FRNRAP. The CDR3 DNA reads as TGTGCTAGTGGTTTAGGGGAAGGGAATCAGCCCCAGCATTTT. It codes for CASGLGEGNQPQHF.

This sequence joins TRBV4-3 and TRBJ2-5; 9 bases match TRBD2. The CDR3 extends over 18 amino acids. V dropped 0 bases and J dropped 5; count of bases not matched to a gene: 13. CDR1 and CDR2 from the germline V gene are LGHNA and YSLEER. The CDR3 coding sequence is TGCGCCAGCAGCCAAGAGGTAGCGTCTGGCGGGGGGGCGGAGACCCAGTACTTC. It codes for CASSQEVASGGGAETQYF.

This clone was seen a handful of times. The rearrangement links TRBV6-6 to TRBJ2-7; TRBD1 agrees at 10 bases. Per germline, CDR1 MNHNY and CDR2 SVGAGI (reference sequence). Trimming cost V 6 bases and J 4 bases; bases outside gene matches: 6. The CDR3 runs 14 residues. The CDR3 is CASSPGQGFYEQYF. For the CDR3, the DNA is TGTGCCAGCAGCCCGGGACAGGGGTTTTACGAGCAGTACTTC.

The V gene is TRBV9, the J gene TRBJ2-1, with D uncertain. V dropped 3 bases and J dropped 10 bases, with 8 bases sitting between them. Per germline, CDR1 SGDLS and CDR2 YYNGEE. The CDR3 totals 11 residues. CDR3 amino acids: CASSAAGEQFF. The CDR3 DNA follows: TGTGCCAGCAGCGCGGCCGGGGAGCAGTTCTTC.

This rearrangement joins TRBV6-4 to TRBJ2-1; TRBD2 matches 8 bases. Germline V gene lookup returns CDR1 MRHNA and CDR2 SNTAGT. Trimming took 6 bases from V and 7 from J; bases not matched to a gene: 8. The CDR3 loop spans 14 amino acids. The CDR3 loop reads CASSRLAMGNEQFF. The CDR3, as DNA: TGTGCCAGCAGCCGACTAGCGATGGGGAATGAGCAGTTCTTC.

The genes are TRBV15 and TRBJ1-2; 7 bases fit TRBD1. CDR3 length: 14 amino acids. In germline, CDR1 is LNHNV, CDR2 YYDKDF (reference sequence). Losses at the gene ends were 3 bases for V and 4 bases for J; bases not matched to a gene: 5. The CDR3 protein is CATSSGTALYGYTF. The DNA of the CDR3 is TGTGCCACCAGCAGCGGGACAGCCCTCTATGGCTACACCTTC.

The gene calls are TRBV27 and TRBJ2-5; unclear D gene. Germline V gene sequence: CDR1 MNHEY, CDR2 SMNVEV (reference sequence). This CDR3 is 12 amino acids long. V was shortened by 2 bases and J by 5 bases, with 6 bases between the two germline ends. The CDR3 region is CASSLLGETQYF. The CDR3 DNA sequence: TGTGCCAGCAGTTTACTCGGGGAGACCCAGTACTTC.